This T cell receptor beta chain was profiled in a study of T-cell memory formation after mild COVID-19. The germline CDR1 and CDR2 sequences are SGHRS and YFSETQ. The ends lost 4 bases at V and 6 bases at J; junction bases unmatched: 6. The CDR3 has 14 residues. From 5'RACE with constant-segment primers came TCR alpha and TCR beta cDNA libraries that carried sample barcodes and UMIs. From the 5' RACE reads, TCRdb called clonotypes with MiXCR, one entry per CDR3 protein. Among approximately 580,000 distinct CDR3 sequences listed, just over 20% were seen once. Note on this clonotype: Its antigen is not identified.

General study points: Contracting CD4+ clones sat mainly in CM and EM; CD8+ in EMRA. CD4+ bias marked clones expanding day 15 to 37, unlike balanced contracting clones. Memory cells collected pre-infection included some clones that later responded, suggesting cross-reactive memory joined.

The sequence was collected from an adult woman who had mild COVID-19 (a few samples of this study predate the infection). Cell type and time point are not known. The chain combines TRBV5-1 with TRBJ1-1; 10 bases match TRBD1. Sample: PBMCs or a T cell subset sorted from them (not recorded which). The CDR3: CASSGKTGGPEAFF. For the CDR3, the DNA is TGCGCCAGCAGCGGGAAGACAGGGGGCCCTGAAGCTTTCTTT. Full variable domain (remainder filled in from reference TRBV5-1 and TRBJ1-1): KAGVTQTPRYLIKTRGQQVTLSCSPISGHRSVSWYQQTPGQGLQFLFEYFSETQRNKGNFPGRFSGRQFSNSRSEMNVSTLELGDSALYLCASSGKTGGPEAFFGQGTRLTVV.